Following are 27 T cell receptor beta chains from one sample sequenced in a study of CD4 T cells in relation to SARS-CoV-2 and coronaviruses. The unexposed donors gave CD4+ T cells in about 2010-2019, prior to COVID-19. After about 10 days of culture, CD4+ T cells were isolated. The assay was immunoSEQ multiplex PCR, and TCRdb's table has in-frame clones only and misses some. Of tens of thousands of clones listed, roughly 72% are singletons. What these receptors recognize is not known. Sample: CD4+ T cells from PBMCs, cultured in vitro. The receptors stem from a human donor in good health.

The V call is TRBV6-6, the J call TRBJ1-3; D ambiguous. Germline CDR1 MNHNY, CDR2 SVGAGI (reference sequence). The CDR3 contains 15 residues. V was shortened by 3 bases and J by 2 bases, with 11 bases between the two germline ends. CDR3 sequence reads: CASSYDPKTGNTIYF. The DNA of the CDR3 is TGTGCCAGCAGTTATGACCCCAAAACTGGAAACACCATATATTTT.

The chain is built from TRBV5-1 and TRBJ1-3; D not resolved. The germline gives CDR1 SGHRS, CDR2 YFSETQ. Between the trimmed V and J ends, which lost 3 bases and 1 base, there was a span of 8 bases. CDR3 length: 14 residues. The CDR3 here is CASSSGRSGNTIYF. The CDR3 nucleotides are TGCGCCAGCAGCTCCGGGAGGTCTGGAAACACCATATATTTT.

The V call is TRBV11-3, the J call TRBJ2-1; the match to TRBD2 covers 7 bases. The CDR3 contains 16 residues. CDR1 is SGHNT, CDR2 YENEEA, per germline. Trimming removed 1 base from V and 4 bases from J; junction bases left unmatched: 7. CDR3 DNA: TGTGCCAGCAGCTTAGGCGGGACTACGATTTACAATGAGCAGTTCTTC. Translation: CASSLGGTTIYNEQFF.

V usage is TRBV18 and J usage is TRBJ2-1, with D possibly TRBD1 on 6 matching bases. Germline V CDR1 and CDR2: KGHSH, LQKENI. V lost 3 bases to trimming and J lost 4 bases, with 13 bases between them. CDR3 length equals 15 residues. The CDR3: CASSPAGTSYNEQFF. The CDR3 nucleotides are TGTGCCAGCTCACCGGCCGGGACAAGTTACAATGAGCAGTTCTTC.

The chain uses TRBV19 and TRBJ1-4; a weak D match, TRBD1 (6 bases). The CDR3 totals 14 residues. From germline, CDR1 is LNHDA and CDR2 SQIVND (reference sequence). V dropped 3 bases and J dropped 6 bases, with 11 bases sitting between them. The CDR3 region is CASSIGDTYEKLFF. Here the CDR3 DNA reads TGTGCCAGTAGTATCGGGGACACCTATGAAAAACTGTTTTTT.

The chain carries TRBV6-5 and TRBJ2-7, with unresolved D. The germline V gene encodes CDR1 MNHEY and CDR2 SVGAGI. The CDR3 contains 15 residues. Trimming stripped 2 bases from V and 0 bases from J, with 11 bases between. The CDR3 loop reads CASSYEVASSYEQYF. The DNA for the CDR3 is TGTGCCAGCAGTTACGAGGTAGCCAGCTCCTACGAGCAGTACTTC.

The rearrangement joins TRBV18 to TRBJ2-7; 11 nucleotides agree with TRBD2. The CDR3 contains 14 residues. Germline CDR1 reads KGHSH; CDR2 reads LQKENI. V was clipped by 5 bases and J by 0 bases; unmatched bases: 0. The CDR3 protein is CASSTSGSSYEQYF. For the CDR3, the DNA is TGTGCCAGCTCAACTAGCGGGAGCTCCTACGAGCAGTACTTC.

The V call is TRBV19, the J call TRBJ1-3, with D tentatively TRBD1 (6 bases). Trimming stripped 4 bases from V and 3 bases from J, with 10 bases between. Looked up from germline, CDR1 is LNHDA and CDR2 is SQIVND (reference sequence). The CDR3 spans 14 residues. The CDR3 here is CASSTQGYGNTIYF. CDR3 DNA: TGTGCCAGTAGTACACAGGGATATGGAAACACCATATATTTT.

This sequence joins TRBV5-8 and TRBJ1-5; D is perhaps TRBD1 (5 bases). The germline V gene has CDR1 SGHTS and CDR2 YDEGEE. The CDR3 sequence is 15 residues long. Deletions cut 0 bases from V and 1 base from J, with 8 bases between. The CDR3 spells CASSLGPGSNQPQHF. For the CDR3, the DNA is TGTGCCAGCAGCTTGGGGCCAGGGAGCAATCAGCCCCAGCATTTT.

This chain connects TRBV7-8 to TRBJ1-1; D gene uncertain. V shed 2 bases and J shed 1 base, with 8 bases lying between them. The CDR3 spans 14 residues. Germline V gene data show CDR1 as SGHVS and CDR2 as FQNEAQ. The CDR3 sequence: CASSLYLGNTEAFF. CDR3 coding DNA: TGTGCCAGCAGCTTATATCTAGGGAACACTGAAGCTTTCTTT.

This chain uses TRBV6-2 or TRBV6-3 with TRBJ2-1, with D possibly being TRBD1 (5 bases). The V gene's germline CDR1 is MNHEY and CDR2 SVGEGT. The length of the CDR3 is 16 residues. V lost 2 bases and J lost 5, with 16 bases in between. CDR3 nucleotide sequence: TGTGCCAGCAGTTACGCGGCGAGGACAAACCACAATGAGCAGTTCTTC. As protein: CASSYAARTNHNEQFF.

CDR3 amino acids: CASSEYMNTEAFF. Here the CDR3 DNA reads TGTGCCAGCAGTGAATACATGAACACTGAAGCTTTCTTT. This rearrangement joins TRBV2 to TRBJ1-1; no firm D call. The V gene's germline CDR1 is SNHLY and CDR2 FYNNEI. CDR3 length: 13 amino acids. Trimming pared 2 bases from V and 0 bases from J, leaving 4 bases between.

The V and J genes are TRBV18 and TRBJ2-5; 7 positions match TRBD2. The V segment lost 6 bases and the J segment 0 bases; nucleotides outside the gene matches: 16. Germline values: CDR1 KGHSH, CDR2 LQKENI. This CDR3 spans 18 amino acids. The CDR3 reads CASSLTLGSGAYQETQYF. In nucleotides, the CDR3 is TGTGCCAGCTCCCTAACTTTAGGGAGCGGGGCGTACCAAGAGACCCAGTACTTC.

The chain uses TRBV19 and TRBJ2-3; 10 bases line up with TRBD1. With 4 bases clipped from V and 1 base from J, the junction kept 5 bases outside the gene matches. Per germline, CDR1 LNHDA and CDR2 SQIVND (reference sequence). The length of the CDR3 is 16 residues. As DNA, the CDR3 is TGTGCCAGTAGTACCAGACAGGGGGCGGGCACAGATACGCAGTATTTT. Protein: CASSTRQGAGTDTQYF.

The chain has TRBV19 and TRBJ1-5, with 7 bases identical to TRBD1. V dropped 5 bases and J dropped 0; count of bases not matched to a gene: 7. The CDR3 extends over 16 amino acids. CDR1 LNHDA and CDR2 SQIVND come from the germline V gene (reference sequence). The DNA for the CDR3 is TGTGCCAGTAGTCGGGACAGTAACTATAGCAATCAGCCCCAGCATTTT. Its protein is CASSRDSNYSNQPQHF.

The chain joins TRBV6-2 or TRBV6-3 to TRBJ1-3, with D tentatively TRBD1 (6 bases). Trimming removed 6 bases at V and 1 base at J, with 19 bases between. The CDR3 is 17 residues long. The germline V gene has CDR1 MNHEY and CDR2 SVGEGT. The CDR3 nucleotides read TGTGCCAGCAGCCCTACGGGAGGGGGGCAATCTGGAAACACCATATATTTT. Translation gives CASSPTGGGQSGNTIYF.

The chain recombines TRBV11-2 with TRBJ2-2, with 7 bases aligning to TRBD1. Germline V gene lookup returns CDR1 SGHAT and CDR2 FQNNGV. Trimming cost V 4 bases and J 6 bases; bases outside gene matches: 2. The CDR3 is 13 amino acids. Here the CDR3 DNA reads TGTGCCAGCAGCTCCCAGGGGGCCGGGGAGCTGTTTTTT. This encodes CASSSQGAGELFF.

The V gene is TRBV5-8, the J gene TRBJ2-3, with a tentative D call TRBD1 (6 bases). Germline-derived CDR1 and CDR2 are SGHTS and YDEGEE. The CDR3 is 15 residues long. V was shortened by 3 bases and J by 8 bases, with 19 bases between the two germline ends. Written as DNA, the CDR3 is TGTGCCAGCAGCTCCTTAGGCACAGGGTTGGGTACGCAGTATTTT. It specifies CASSSLGTGLGTQYF.

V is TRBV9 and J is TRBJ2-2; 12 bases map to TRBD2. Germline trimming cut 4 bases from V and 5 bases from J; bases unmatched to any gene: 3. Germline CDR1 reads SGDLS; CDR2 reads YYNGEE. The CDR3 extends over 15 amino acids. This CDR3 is CASSPGTSGTGELFF. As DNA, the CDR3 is TGTGCCAGCAGCCCCGGGACTAGCGGGACCGGGGAGCTGTTTTTT.

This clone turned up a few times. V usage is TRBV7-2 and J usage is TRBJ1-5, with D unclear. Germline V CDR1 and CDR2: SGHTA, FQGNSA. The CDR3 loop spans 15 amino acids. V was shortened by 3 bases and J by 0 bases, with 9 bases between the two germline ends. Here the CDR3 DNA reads TGTGCCAGCAGCTTGGCGGGCCATAGCAATCAGCCCCAGCATTTT. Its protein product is CASSLAGHSNQPQHF.

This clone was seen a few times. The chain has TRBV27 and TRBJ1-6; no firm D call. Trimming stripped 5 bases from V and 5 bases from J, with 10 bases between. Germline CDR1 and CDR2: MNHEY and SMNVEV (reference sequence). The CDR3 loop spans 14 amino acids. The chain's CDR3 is CASSAGRNNSPLHF. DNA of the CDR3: TGTGCCAGCAGTGCGGGCAGGAATAATTCACCCCTCCACTTT.

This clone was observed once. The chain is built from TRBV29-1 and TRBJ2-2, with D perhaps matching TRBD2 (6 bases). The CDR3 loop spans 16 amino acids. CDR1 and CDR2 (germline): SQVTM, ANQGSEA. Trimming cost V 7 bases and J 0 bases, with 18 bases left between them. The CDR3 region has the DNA TGCAGCGGTGGGGCAACATCGGGGGCGAACACCGGGGAGCTGTTTTTT. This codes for CSGGATSGANTGELFF.

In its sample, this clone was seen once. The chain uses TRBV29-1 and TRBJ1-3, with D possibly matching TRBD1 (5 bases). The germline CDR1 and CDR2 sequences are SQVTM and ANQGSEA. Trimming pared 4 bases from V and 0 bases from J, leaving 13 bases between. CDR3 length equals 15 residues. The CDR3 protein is CSVVAGMSSGNTIYF. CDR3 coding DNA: TGCAGCGTTGTTGCAGGGATGAGCTCTGGAAACACCATATATTTT.

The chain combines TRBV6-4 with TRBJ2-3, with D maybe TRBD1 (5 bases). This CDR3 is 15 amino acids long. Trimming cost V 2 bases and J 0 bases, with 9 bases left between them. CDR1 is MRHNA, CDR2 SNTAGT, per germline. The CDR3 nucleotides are TGTGCCAGCAGTGACGGGGCAGGGAGCACAGATACGCAGTATTTT. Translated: CASSDGAGSTDTQYF.

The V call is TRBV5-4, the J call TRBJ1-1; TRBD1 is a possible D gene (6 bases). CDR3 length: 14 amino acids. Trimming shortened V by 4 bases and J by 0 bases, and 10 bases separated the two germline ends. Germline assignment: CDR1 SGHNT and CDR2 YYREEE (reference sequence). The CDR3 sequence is CASSTDSMNTEAFF. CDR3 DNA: TGTGCCAGCAGCACGGACAGTATGAACACTGAAGCTTTCTTT.

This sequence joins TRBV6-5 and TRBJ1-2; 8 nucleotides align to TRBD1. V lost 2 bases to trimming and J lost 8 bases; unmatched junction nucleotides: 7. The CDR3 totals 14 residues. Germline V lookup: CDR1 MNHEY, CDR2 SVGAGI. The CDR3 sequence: CASSYADRAGGYTF. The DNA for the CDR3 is TGTGCCAGCAGTTACGCGGACAGGGCGGGAGGCTACACCTTC.

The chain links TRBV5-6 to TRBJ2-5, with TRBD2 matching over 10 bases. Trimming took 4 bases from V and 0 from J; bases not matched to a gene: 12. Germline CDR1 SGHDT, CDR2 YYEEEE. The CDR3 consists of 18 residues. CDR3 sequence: CASSPLASGRAYQETQYF. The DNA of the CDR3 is TGTGCCAGCAGCCCCCTCGCTAGCGGGAGAGCGTACCAAGAGACCCAGTACTTC. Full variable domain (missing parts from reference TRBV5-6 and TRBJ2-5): DAGVTQSPTHLIKTRGQQVTLRCSPKSGHDTVSWYQQALGQGPQFIFQYYEEEERQRGNFPDRFSGHQFPNYSSELNVNALLLGDSALYLCASSPLASGRAYQETQYFGPGTRLLVL.